This T cell receptor (beta chain) emerged from a study of blood T cell repertoires in COVID-19. Those enrolled in Seattle joined during active infection and were followed longitudinally afterward. Authors' processing steps: Amplification of reference gene primers provided the estimated nucleated cell counts. Assay: immunoSEQ multiplex PCR; the TCRdb copy retains only in-frame clones and omits some. V and J calls and clone size come straight from that table; D and trimming were deduced from the DNA. The repertoire has approximately 290,000 clones, 85% to 90% of them found once; the top ten carry around 10%. The sequenced sample was peripheral blood. The sequence came from a woman aged 25-40 years with COVID-19, enrolled during active disease.

The CDR3 region is CASTYRGSEAFF. In nucleotides, the CDR3 is TGTGCCAGCACCTACAGGGGGTCTGAAGCTTTCTTT. The V call is TRBV12-3 or TRBV12-4, the J call TRBJ1-1, with 8 bases lining up with TRBD1. With 7 bases clipped from V and 6 bases from J, the junction kept 4 bases outside the gene matches. The CDR3 spans 12 residues.